These 22 T cell receptor beta chains were all obtained from the same sample, sequenced in a study of a mutant IDH1 vaccine in newly diagnosed glioma. Data came from immunoSEQ multiplex PCR; TCRdb stores just in-frame clones and leaves some out. Here the sample spans about 60,000 clones, roughly 87% being singletons. Antigens for these TCRs are unknown. The sample's time point: week 47, end of study. The investigators gave 300 ug of mutant IDH1 20-mer peptide in each vaccine dose, together with topical imiquimod. This sample comprised PBMCs, obtained from a glioma patient whose treatment included an IDH1 peptide vaccine. These receptors originate from a woman between 50 and 59 years old with glioma.

This clone was seen a few times. The chain employs TRBV6-6 and TRBJ1-5; D perhaps matches TRBD1 (5 bases). V shed 2 bases and J shed 5 bases, with 10 bases lying between them. The CDR3 covers 14 residues. Germline V gene data show CDR1 as MNHNY and CDR2 as SVGAGI (reference sequence). The DNA for the CDR3 is TGTGCCAGCAGTTACCGGGACTGGGATCAGCCCCAGCATTTT. Its protein product is CASSYRDWDQPQHF.

CDR3 sequence reads: CASSLGRGGYTEAFF. CDR3 DNA: TGTGCCAGCAGCTTGGGGCGGGGGGGTTACACTGAAGCTTTCTTT. The chain has TRBV5-4 and TRBJ1-1; TRBD1 is a possible D gene (5 bases). This CDR3 has 15 residues. The germline CDR1 and CDR2 sequences are SGHNT and YYREEE (reference sequence). Trimming removed 0 bases from V and 3 bases from J, with 12 bases in between.

The gene calls are TRBV4-1 and TRBJ1-3; 9 positions agree with TRBD1. The CDR3 runs 17 residues. CDR1 and CDR2 from the germline V gene are MGHRA and YSYEKL. V shed 4 bases, J shed 0 bases, and the junction held 7 bases outside the gene matches. The CDR3 nucleotides read TGCGCCAGCAGCCGATCCATGACAGGGGGCTCTGGAAACACCATATATTTT. Protein product: CASSRSMTGGSGNTIYF.

This chain links TRBV19 with TRBJ2-5, with 12 bases matching TRBD2. The V gene end was trimmed by 3 bases and the J gene end by 1 base; junction bases not matched to a gene: 6. Germline CDR1 LNHDA, CDR2 SQIVND (reference sequence). The CDR3 sequence is 17 residues long. The CDR3 spells CASSMGPGLAGQETQYF. The DNA for the CDR3 is TGTGCCAGTAGTATGGGTCCGGGACTAGCGGGCCAAGAGACCCAGTACTTC.

The V and J genes are TRBV14 and TRBJ1-4; 7 bases line up with TRBD1. Germline values: CDR1 SGHDN, CDR2 FVKESK. The length of the CDR3 is 15 residues. Trimming at V came to 5 bases and at J to 3 bases, leaving 6 bases not matched to a gene. CDR3 sequence (DNA): TGTGCCAGCAGCAAGGGGACAGCCTCTAATGAAAAACTGTTTTTT. Its protein product is CASSKGTASNEKLFF.

The chain employs TRBV5-1 and TRBJ2-3; D uncertain. The CDR3 runs to 14 residues. Germline-derived CDR1 and CDR2 are SGHRS and YFSETQ. Trimming took off 5 bases at V and 4 bases at J, with 14 bases between the two ends. The CDR3 is CASRWDLGSDTQYF. The CDR3 bases are TGCGCCAGCAGGTGGGATCTAGGCTCAGATACGCAGTATTTT.

This sequence joins TRBV4-1 and TRBJ1-5; no firm D call. Germline assignment: CDR1 MGHRA and CDR2 YSYEKL. The ends were cut back, 4 bases at V and 6 bases at J, with 7 bases in the middle. The CDR3 covers 12 residues. CDR3 DNA: TGCGCCAGCAGCCCGGTTGGTCAGCCCCAGCATTTT. This sequence encodes CASSPVGQPQHF.

V gene TRBV5-1 combines with J gene TRBJ1-1, with TRBD1 matching 12 bases. CDR1 and CDR2 (germline): SGHRS, YFSETQ. After removal of 3 bases from V and 6 bases from J, the junction contained 6 bases not matched to a gene. The CDR3 sequence is 15 residues long. As DNA, the CDR3 is TGCGCCAGCAGCTCACAGGGACAGGGGGCTTCTGAAGCTTTCTTT. Encoded protein: CASSSQGQGASEAFF.

J is TRBJ2-5 and V is TRBV9; 7 nucleotides line up with TRBD1. The CDR3 consists of 16 residues. The trim removed 1 base at V and 5 bases at J, leaving 11 bases unmatched. Germline CDR1 is SGDLS and CDR2 is YYNGEE. The CDR3, as DNA: TGTGCCAGCAGCGTACGACAGGGATCAACCCCGGAGACCCAGTACTTC. It specifies CASSVRQGSTPETQYF.

This clone was observed a handful of times. The gene calls are TRBV27 and TRBJ1-2; 11 nucleotides match TRBD1. V shed 1 base and J 8 bases; nucleotides not matched to a gene: 3. From germline, CDR1 is MNHEY and CDR2 SMNVEV (reference sequence). There are 14 residues in the CDR3. CDR3 loop: CASSLWDRGSGYTF. CDR3 sequence (DNA): TGTGCCAGCAGTTTATGGGACAGGGGGTCCGGCTACACCTTC.

This clone was found a few times. J is TRBJ1-6 and V is TRBV28, with D possibly matching TRBD1 (5 bases). This CDR3 contains 16 residues. Germline V gene lookup returns CDR1 MDHEN and CDR2 SYDVKM. V lost 2 bases, J lost 5 bases, and 13 bases lay in between. CDR3 sequence reads: CASSLGRQGDNSPLHF. CDR3 bases: TGTGCCAGCAGTTTAGGCCGGCAGGGAGATAATTCACCCCTCCACTTT.

The CDR3 sequence: CASMTGQYSNQPQHF. The CDR3 nucleotides read TGTGCCAGCATGACGGGACAGTATAGCAATCAGCCCCAGCATTTT. The V call is TRBV6-1, the J call TRBJ1-5; TRBD1 aligns across 7 bases. V shed 7 bases and J 0 bases; nucleotides not matched to a gene: 6. Germline V gene data show CDR1 as MNHNS and CDR2 as SASEGT. The CDR3 runs to 15 residues.

The chain links TRBV5-1 to TRBJ2-4, with a weak D call TRBD2 (6 bases). CDR1 and CDR2 (germline): SGHRS, YFSETQ. V lost 4 bases, J lost 0 bases, and 11 bases lay in between. This CDR3 region has 15 residues. The CDR3 protein is CASSGGLSAKNIQYF. The CDR3 nucleotides read TGCGCCAGCAGCGGGGGACTTTCAGCCAAAAACATTCAGTACTTC.

The rearrangement uses TRBV30 and TRBJ1-1; no definite D call. With 5 bases removed from V and 2 bases from J, the gap between germline ends came to 9 bases. The germline V gene encodes CDR1 GTSNPN and CDR2 SVGIG (reference sequence). This CDR3 is 12 amino acids long. This CDR3 is CAWGLLNTEAFF. Here the CDR3 DNA reads TGTGCCTGGGGACTTTTAAACACTGAAGCTTTCTTT.

The chain has TRBV19 and TRBJ2-7; 13 bases are shared with TRBD2. V trimming: 5 bases; J trimming: 0 bases; junction bases outside the gene matches: 4. Germline CDR1 reads LNHDA; CDR2 reads SQIVND (reference sequence). The CDR3 has 16 residues. The CDR3 sequence is CASSSRLAGGSYEQYF. For the CDR3, the DNA is TGTGCCAGTAGTTCTAGACTAGCGGGGGGCTCCTACGAGCAGTACTTC. Full variable domain (missing parts from reference TRBV19 and TRBJ2-7): DGGITQSPKYLFRKEGQNVTLSCEQNLNHDAMYWYRQDPGQGLRLIYYSQIVNDFQKGDIAEGYSVSREKKESFPLTVTSAQKNPTAFYLCASSSRLAGGSYEQYFGPGTRLTVT.

J is TRBJ1-3 and V is TRBV9, with D possibly TRBD1 on 5 matching bases. V was pared by 2 bases and J by 4 bases, with 13 bases between. Germline V gives CDR1 SGDLS, CDR2 YYNGEE. CDR3 length: 15 amino acids. For the CDR3, the DNA is TGTGCCAGCAGCGTGGGGCAATCGAACGGAAACACCATATATTTT. Translated, it gives CASSVGQSNGNTIYF.

This clone was seen only a few times. J is TRBJ2-4 and V is TRBV5-6; D call uncertain. The CDR3 loop spans 17 amino acids. V gave up 0 bases and J gave up 0 bases, with 13 bases separating them. Germline CDR1 is SGHDT and CDR2 is YYEEEE. This chain's CDR3 is CASSLAKKGVAKNIQYF. The CDR3 region has the DNA TGTGCCAGCAGCTTGGCCAAGAAAGGAGTAGCCAAAAACATTCAGTACTTC.

This clone is a singleton in its sample. CDR3 nucleotide sequence: TGTGCCAGCAGCTCCGACCTCAATCAGCCCCAGCATTTT. It translates to CASSSDLNQPQHF. This sequence joins TRBV6-5 and TRBJ1-5; D is unresolved. This CDR3 region has 13 residues. V gave up 6 bases and J gave up 3 bases, with 9 bases separating them. The germline CDR1 and CDR2 sequences are MNHEY and SVGAGI.

V is TRBV5-4 and J is TRBJ1-1; D perhaps matches TRBD1 (5 bases). The CDR3 spans 12 residues. Germline V gene sequence: CDR1 SGHNT, CDR2 YYREEE (reference sequence). Trimming removed 2 bases from V and 8 bases from J, with 10 bases in between. The CDR3 bases are TGTGCCAGCAGCTTCTCAGGGAAAGAAGCTTTCTTT. Its translation: CASSFSGKEAFF.

The V call is TRBV5-6, the J call TRBJ2-7; no firm D call. The CDR3 covers 11 residues. With 4 bases removed from V and 4 bases from J, the gap between germline ends came to 6 bases. CDR1 SGHDT and CDR2 YYEEEE come from the germline V gene. The CDR3: CASSRGYEQYF. The DNA for the CDR3 is TGTGCCAGCAGCAGAGGTTACGAGCAGTACTTC.

This chain uses TRBV13 with TRBJ2-5, with 10 bases aligning to TRBD1. CDR3 length: 15 residues. The V gene's germline CDR1 is PRHDT and CDR2 FYEKMQ (reference sequence). The V segment lost 5 bases and the J segment 1 base; nucleotides outside the gene matches: 4. This chain's CDR3 is CASSLRDRGQETQYF. In DNA form, the CDR3 reads TGTGCCAGCAGCCTCCGGGACAGGGGCCAAGAGACCCAGTACTTC.

The chain couples TRBV6-5 to TRBJ2-5; 12 bases are shared with TRBD2. This CDR3 has 14 amino acids. V gave up 6 bases and J gave up 9 bases; unmatched junction bases: 8. From germline, CDR1 is MNHEY and CDR2 SVGAGI. CDR3 amino acids: CASSYRTSGEAQYF. Here the CDR3 DNA reads TGTGCCAGCAGCTACCGGACTAGCGGGGAGGCCCAGTACTTC.